A single sample is the source of the 14 T cell receptor beta chains below, sequenced in a study of brain T cells in children with intractable seizures (dated by TCRdb to the early 2020s). Per the publication, the time point label means: resected brain tissue, or blood drawn just prior to surgery. Receptor libraries were prepared by the immunoSEQ multiplex PCR assay. TCRdb holds this immuneACCESS table with in-frame rearrangements only. Some clones are missing; in checked studies, unresolved V genes explain under half, and the rest has no known cause. The sample contains roughly 80,000 clones, about 90% of them found a single time. The ten largest clones add up to around 25% of the sample. The starting material was peripheral blood, obtained at surgery. Every receptor here comes from a girl aged 2-10 years with Rasmussen encephalitis and intractable seizures.

V gene TRBV3-1 (or the pseudogene TRBV3-2) combines with J gene TRBJ2-7, with TRBD1 matching over 12 bases. This CDR3 has 16 residues. Germline V gives CDR1 LGHDT, CDR2 YNNKEL (reference sequence). The V and J ends lost 5 bases and 5 bases, in that order; junction bases with no gene match: 10. CDR3 in DNA: TGTGCCAGCAGCTCCGGGACAGGGGGCAGGAAAGACGAGCAGTACTTC. Translation gives CASSSGTGGRKDEQYF.

This rearrangement joins TRBV6-5 to TRBJ1-3, with a weak D call TRBD1 (6 bases). The CDR3 is made up of 14 amino acids. CDR1 is MNHEY, CDR2 SVGAGI, per germline. V was cut by 7 bases and J by 3 bases, with 13 bases left in between. The CDR3: CASTPTGNGNTIYF. CDR3 bases: TGTGCCAGCACCCCAACAGGGAATGGAAACACCATATATTTT.

The V and J genes are TRBV7-9 and TRBJ2-2; possible D gene TRBD1, 5 bases. Germline CDR1 SEHNR, CDR2 FQNEAQ (reference sequence). V was trimmed by 2 bases and J by 1 base, leaving 8 bases between them. CDR3 length: 15 amino acids. CDR3 coding DNA: TGTGCCAGCAGCTTAAGAACAGGGAACACCGGGGAGCTGTTTTTT. It yields the protein CASSLRTGNTGELFF. The whole variable domain, remainder taken from reference TRBV7-9 and TRBJ2-2, is DTGVSQNPRHKITKRGQNVTFRCDPISEHNRLYWYRQTLGQGPEFLTYFQNEAQLEKSRLLSDRFSAERPKGSFSTLEIQRTEQGDSAMYLCASSLRTGNTGELFFGEGSRLTVL.

V usage is TRBV5-5 and J usage is TRBJ2-7; TRBD1 matches at 9 bases. With V trimmed by 4 bases and J by 2 bases, 7 bases remained unmatched. This CDR3 comprises 15 residues. Germline V lookup: CDR1 SGHKS, CDR2 YYEKEE (reference sequence). CDR3: CASSATGTGTYEQYF. In DNA form, the CDR3 reads TGTGCCAGCAGCGCAACCGGGACAGGGACCTACGAGCAGTACTTC.

V and J are TRBV29-1 and TRBJ2-1; D call uncertain. Trimming took 7 bases from V and 5 from J, leaving 12 bases between them. CDR3 length: 12 amino acids. Looked up from germline, CDR1 is SQVTM and CDR2 is ANQGSEA. In DNA form, the CDR3 reads TGCAGCGCCCTTGGGCAGCACAATGAGCAGTTCTTC. Translating gives CSALGQHNEQFF.

The DNA of the CDR3 is TGTGCCAGTCTGGGAAGAACCTTGAACACTGAAGCTTTCTTT. It is translated as CASLGRTLNTEAFF. V and J are TRBV27 and TRBJ1-1; no clear D gene. Germline V gene sequence: CDR1 MNHEY, CDR2 SMNVEV (reference sequence). V lost 9 bases to trimming and J lost 0 bases, with 14 bases between them. This CDR3 spans 14 amino acids.

The chain links TRBV3-1 (or the pseudogene TRBV3-2) to TRBJ1-2; 10 bases fit TRBD1. CDR1 is LGHDT and CDR2 is YNNKEL in the germline V gene (reference sequence). V dropped 4 bases and J dropped 6; count of bases not matched to a gene: 8. CDR3 length: 15 residues. The CDR3 DNA reads TGTGCCAGCAGCCGATACACGGGACAGGGGAATGGCTACACCTTC. It yields the protein CASSRYTGQGNGYTF.

V usage is TRBV7-3 and J usage is TRBJ1-1, with 8 bases lining up with TRBD1. J lost 5 bases, V lost 5 bases, and 7 bases had no gene match. The CDR3 extends over 14 amino acids. In germline, CDR1 is SGHTA, CDR2 FQGTGA. CDR3 region: CASSAGQGLTEAFF. As DNA, the CDR3 is TGTGCCAGCAGCGCCGGACAGGGATTAACTGAAGCTTTCTTT.

With regard to this clone: This sample includes further DNA sequences coding for the same CDR3. The chain has TRBV19 and TRBJ1-2; 7 nucleotides align to TRBD1. The CDR3 is 12 amino acids. The germline V gene encodes CDR1 LNHDA and CDR2 SQIVND (reference sequence). The junction had 1 base not matched to a gene; V was cut back by 2 bases and J by 7 bases. CDR3 protein: CASSIPGGGYTF. The CDR3 DNA reads as TGTGCCAGTAGTATACCAGGGGGTGGCTACACCTTC.

V usage is TRBV5-1 and J usage is TRBJ1-3; maybe TRBD1 (5 bases). CDR3 length: 12 residues. V was trimmed by 7 bases and J by 0 bases, leaving 5 bases between them. Germline V gene lookup returns CDR1 SGHRS and CDR2 YFSETQ. The CDR3 here is CASQGSGNTIYF. CDR3 in DNA: TGCGCCAGCCAGGGCTCTGGAAACACCATATATTTT.

The genes are TRBV7-6 and TRBJ2-3; 8 nucleotides line up with TRBD2. The germline V gene has CDR1 SGHVS and CDR2 FNYEAQ. CDR3 length: 15 residues. Trimming cost V 3 bases and J 3 bases; bases outside gene matches: 5. The CDR3 DNA is TGTGCCAGCAGCTTTCGTCCGGGGGGGACAGATACGCAGTATTTT. Translating gives CASSFRPGGTDTQYF.

The chain couples TRBV7-2 to TRBJ1-1, with TRBD1 as a possible D gene (5 bases). CDR1 and CDR2 from the germline V gene are SGHTA and FQGNSA. CDR3 length: 14 residues. With 5 bases removed from V and 1 base from J, the gap between germline ends came to 11 bases. The CDR3 nucleotides are TGTGCCAGCAGCACCCCAAGGGGGAACACTGAAGCTTTCTTT. Protein: CASSTPRGNTEAFF.

This chain uses TRBV6-5 with TRBJ2-5, with 12 positions matching TRBD2. V dropped 5 bases and J dropped 1; count of bases not matched to a gene: 2. Germline-derived CDR1 and CDR2 are MNHEY and SVGAGI. CDR3 length: 15 residues. CDR3 amino acids: CASSTTSGGQETQYF. For the CDR3, the DNA is TGTGCCAGCAGTACGACTAGCGGGGGCCAAGAGACCCAGTACTTC.

The rearrangement uses TRBV5-4 and TRBJ2-1, with D maybe TRBD1 (5 bases). V dropped 0 bases and J dropped 7 bases, with 11 bases sitting between them. The CDR3 loop spans 14 amino acids. Germline-derived CDR1 and CDR2 are SGHNT and YYREEE (reference sequence). The DNA of the CDR3 is TGTGCCAGCAGCTTGGATCAAACAGGAAATGAGCAGTTCTTC. It translates to CASSLDQTGNEQFF.